These T cell receptor beta chains were read from a single sample in a study of cytomegalovirus exposure and HLA in healthy donors. The protocol was immunoSEQ multiplex PCR, while the TCRdb copy is restricted to in-frame clones and leaves out a portion. Found here are 82,000 or so clones, 95% of them singletons; the top ten hold 0.55% to 0.75%. Specimen: PBMCs. Source of these receptors: a woman between 18 and 29 years old in good health and CMV-seronegative. Each CDR3 is given with its conserved first and last residue. A D gene is named only where the DNA matches it firmly. Clone sizes are given selectively: once, few, many, or a class where the clone is expanded.

size	D	V	J	DNA	CDR3
NA	NA	TRBV4-3	TRBJ1-5	TGCGCCAGCAGCCAAGATCGGGGGAATACGAATCAGCCCCAGCATTTT	CASSQDRGNTNQPQHF
NA	NA	TRBV7-7	TRBJ1-1	TGTGCCAGCGAGCGGGACACGAACACTGAAGCTTTCTTT	CASERDTNTEAFF
NA	TRBD1	TRBV5-4	TRBJ2-1	TGTGCCAGCAGCCGTCCCGGGACAGGGTTCAATGAGCAGTTCTTC	CASSRPGTGFNEQFF
NA	NA	TRBV7-2	TRBJ1-1	TGTGCCAGCAGCTTAGAAATCGCTAGGCGACGGCAGAACACTGAAGCTTTCTTT	CASSLEIARRRQNTEAFF
few	NA	TRBV6-4	TRBJ1-1	TGTGCCAGCAGTGTAACAGAAAACACTGAAGCTTTCTTT	CASSVTENTEAFF
NA	NA	TRBV7-8	TRBJ1-5	TGTGCCAGCAGCTTAGCGCTAACAGGGCCGGCGGGTCAGCCCCAGCATTTT	CASSLALTGPAGQPQHF
NA	TRBD1	TRBV2	TRBJ1-1	TGTGCCAGCTTCAGGGGGAGAACTGAAGCTTTCTTT	CASFRGRTEAFF
NA	NA	TRBV5-8	TRBJ2-7	TGTGCCAGCAGCTTATTCCGGGACACCCTCCCCTTC	CASSLFRDTLPF
NA	NA	TRBV20-1	TRBJ2-7	TGCAGTGCTTTCACTTCCTACGAGCAGTACTTC	CSAFTSYEQYF
NA	NA	TRBV9	TRBJ2-3	TGTGCCAGCAGCGTAGGAGGGGGGGGCTCGAGCACAGATACGCAGTATTTT	CASSVGGGGSSTDTQYF
NA	NA	TRBV19	TRBJ1-5	TGTGCCAGTAGTATAACGGGGGGGGCCCATCAGCCCCAGCATTTT	CASSITGGAHQPQHF
NA	TRBD1	TRBV5-6	TRBJ1-2	TGTGCCAGCAGCTTATACAGGGGAGCCGGCTACACCTTC	CASSLYRGAGYTF
NA	TRBD1	TRBV7-2	TRBJ1-4	TGTGCCAGCAGCTGCCAACATGCGGGACAGGAATGTGAAAAACTGTTTTTT	CASSCQHAGQECEKLFF
NA	NA	TRBV18	TRBJ2-7	TGTGCCAGCTCACCATCAGGTTCTCTTTCCTACGAGCAGTACTTC	CASSPSGSLSYEQYF
NA	TRBD2	TRBV6-7	TRBJ2-1	TGTGCCAGCAGTAGCGGGACTAGCGGGACCCGGAATCGGTACAATGAGCAGTTCTTC	CASSSGTSGTRNRYNEQFF
NA	TRBD2	TRBV7-9	TRBJ2-7	TGTGCCAGCAGGCCTAGGGGAGGGAAAAACTGGGAGGAGCAGTACTTC	CASRPRGGKNWEEQYF
NA	NA	TRBV21-1	TRBJ2-5	TGTGCCAGCAGCAAAGCTAGTAGATCGGAGACCCAGTACTTC	CASSKASRSETQYF
once	TRBD2	TRBV4-3	TRBJ2-7	TGCGCCAGCAGCCTCGCGGGGGGAGGGACCTACGAGCAGTACTTC	CASSLAGGGTYEQYF
NA	TRBD2	TRBV6-4	TRBJ2-1	TGTGCCAGCAGTGACTCAACGGGGGGGTCCAATGAGCAGTTCTTC	CASSDSTGGSNEQFF
NA	NA	TRBV12-5	TRBJ2-3	TGTGCTAGTGGTTTGATACTTCGAGATACGCAGTATTTT	CASGLILRDTQYF
NA	NA	TRBV7-8	TRBJ2-7	TGTGCCAGCAGAAACAGGGAGTTCCCCTACGAGCAGTACTTC	CASRNREFPYEQYF
NA	NA	TRBV7-9	TRBJ1-1	TGTGCCAGCAGCTTAGATTTTAGCCCTGAAGCTTTCTTT	CASSLDFSPEAFF
NA	TRBD2	TRBV9	TRBJ2-5	TGTGCCAGCAGTTGGGGGACTAGCGGGGGGAAAGAGACCCAGTACTTC	CASSWGTSGGKETQYF
NA	NA	TRBV12-2	TRBJ1-6	TGTGCAAGTCGCGGGGCTACCCGGGACAGGGTTGATTCACCCCTCCACTTT	CASRGATRDRVDSPLHF
NA	NA	TRBV5-4	TRBJ1-2	TGTGCCAGCAGTATCCGGGACAACGGCTACACCTTC	CASSIRDNGYTF
NA	TRBD1	TRBV11-2	TRBJ2-3	TGTGCCAGCAGCGCCCGACAGGGAGCCACAGATACGCAGTATTTT	CASSARQGATDTQYF
NA	TRBD1	TRBV7-8	TRBJ1-2	TGTGCCAGCAGCTTGGGACAGGGAATTTTCTATGGCTACACCTTC	CASSLGQGIFYGYTF
NA	TRBD2	TRBV9	TRBJ2-1	TGTGCCAGCAGCCCGGGCACCGGGACTAGCGGCTACAATGAGCAGTTCTTC	CASSPGTGTSGYNEQFF
NA	NA	TRBV18	TRBJ2-5	TGTGCCAGCTCACCACCGGGACAAGGCCAAGAGACCCAGTACTTC	CASSPPGQGQETQYF
NA	NA	TRBV7-2	TRBJ1-3	TGTGCCAGCAGCCCCCGAGGATCTGCGTCCGGAAACACCATATATTTT	CASSPRGSASGNTIYF
once	NA	TRBV27	TRBJ2-5	TGTGCCAGCAGTGGCTCAGGGAAGACCCAGTACTTC	CASSGSGKTQYF